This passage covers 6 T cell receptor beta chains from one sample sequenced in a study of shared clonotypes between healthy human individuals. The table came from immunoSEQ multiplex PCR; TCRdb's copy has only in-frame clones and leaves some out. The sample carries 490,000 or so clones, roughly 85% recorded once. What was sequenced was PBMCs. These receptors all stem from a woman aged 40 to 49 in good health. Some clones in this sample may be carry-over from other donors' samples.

The CDR3 DNA is TGCGCCAGCAGCCTACAAGCGGGAGTTTACGAGCAGTACTTC. As protein: CASSLQAGVYEQYF. The chain combines TRBV4-3 with TRBJ2-7; 8 positions agree with TRBD2. The trim removed 4 bases at V and 4 bases at J, leaving 6 bases unmatched. CDR1 and CDR2 (germline): LGHNA, YSLEER. The CDR3 runs 14 residues.

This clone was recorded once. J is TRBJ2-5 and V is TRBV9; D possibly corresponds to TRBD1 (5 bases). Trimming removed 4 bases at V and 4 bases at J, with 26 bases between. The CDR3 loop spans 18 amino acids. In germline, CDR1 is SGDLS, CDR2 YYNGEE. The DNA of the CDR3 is TGTGCCAGCAGCCAAAAGGACACTGGGCTTTTTCCTTTAGAGACCCAGTACTTC. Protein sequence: CASSQKDTGLFPLETQYF.

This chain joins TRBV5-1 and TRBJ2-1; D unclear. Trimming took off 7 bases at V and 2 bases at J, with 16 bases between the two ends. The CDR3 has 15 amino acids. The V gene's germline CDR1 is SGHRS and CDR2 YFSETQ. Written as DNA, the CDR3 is TGCGCCAGCGCCCCCGATAAGGTCGCCTACAATGAGCAGTTCTTC. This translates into CASAPDKVAYNEQFF.

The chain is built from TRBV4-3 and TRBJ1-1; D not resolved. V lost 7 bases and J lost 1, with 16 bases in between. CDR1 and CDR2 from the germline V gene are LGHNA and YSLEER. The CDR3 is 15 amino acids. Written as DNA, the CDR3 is TGCGCCAGCACCTCCGGGTCCCCTCAGAACACTGAAGCTTTCTTT. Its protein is CASTSGSPQNTEAFF.

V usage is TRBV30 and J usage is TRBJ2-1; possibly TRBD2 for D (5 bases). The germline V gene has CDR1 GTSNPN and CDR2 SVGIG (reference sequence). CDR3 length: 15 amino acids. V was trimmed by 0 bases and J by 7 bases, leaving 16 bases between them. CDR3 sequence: CAWSVRTGSWNEQFF. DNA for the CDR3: TGTGCCTGGAGTGTACGGACGGGATCTTGGAATGAGCAGTTCTTC.

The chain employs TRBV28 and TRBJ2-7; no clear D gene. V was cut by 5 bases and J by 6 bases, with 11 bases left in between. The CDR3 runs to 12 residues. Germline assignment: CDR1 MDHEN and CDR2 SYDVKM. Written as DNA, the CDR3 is TGTGCCAGCAGTCCTCCGACTGGCGAGCAGTACTTC. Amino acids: CASSPPTGEQYF.